This TCR beta chain was obtained from a study of blood T cell repertoires in COVID-19. Study-level background: COVID-19 samples collected from the United States, Italy and Spain covered acute and convalescent phases. From T cells, B-cell-depleted T cells, or PBMCs came the material, which was cDNA or gDNA.

Original processing methods: Reference gene primer amplification yielded estimated nucleated cell counts. Here immunoSEQ multiplex PCR was the method, and the copy in TCRdb shows in-frame clones only, minus some. That table gives V, J and clone size, and the DNA gave D and trimming. The profile shows 15,000 or so clones, approximately 86% of them singletons. The CDR3 length is 15 residues. The V and J ends lost 4 bases and 8 bases, in that order; junction bases with no gene match: 7. Germline V lookup: CDR1 MNHEY, CDR2 SVGAGI. This chain joins TRBV6-5 and TRBJ1-4; 10 bases fit TRBD1. Sequencing was performed on peripheral blood. The clonotype originates from a human donor in a cohort sampled during active COVID-19. The chain's CDR3 is CASSSVGTGAEKLFF. CDR3 DNA: TGTGCCAGCAGTTCTGTCGGGACAGGGGCCGAAAAACTGTTTTTT.